A selection of T cell receptor beta chains follows, all from one sample in a study of human T cells and chemical hapten exposure. In TCRdb, the RACE reads were re-called with MiXCR into one record per CDR3 protein. The sample consists of about 380,000 distinct CDR3 sequences, just under 6.5% of them appearing once. The sample consisted of whole blood, taken in connection with sensitization to the hapten diphenylcyclopropenone (DPC). The receptor source for this set is a woman aged 18-29 years with alopecia areata. Some clones in this sample may be carry-over from other donors' samples. Each CDR3 is given with its conserved first and last residue. The D gene is left open where the match is weak. Clone size is given for some rows only: seen once, a few or many times, or a class if the clone is expanded.

V	D	J	size	DNA	CDR3
TRBV6-1	.	TRBJ1-1	few	TGTGCCAGCAACAGCGAAAAGTTCACTGAAGCTTTCTTT	CASNSEKFTEAFF
TRBV7-2	.	TRBJ2-6	.	TGTGCCAGCAGCTTTACGGGGACTGGGGCCAACGTCCTGACTTTC	CASSFTGTGANVLTF
TRBV7-2	.	TRBJ2-3	many	TGTGCCAGCAGCGCGATGATAGCTGCAGATACGCAGTATTTT	CASSAMIAADTQYF
TRBV3-1	.	TRBJ2-2	many	TGTGCCAGCAGCCTTAACACCGGGGAGCTGTTTTTT	CASSLNTGELFF
TRBV6-6	.	TRBJ1-1	many	TGTGCCAGCAGTTCCCCGGGATTCAAGACCACTGAAGCTTTCTTT	CASSSPGFKTTEAFF
TRBV6-2/TRBV6-3	.	TRBJ2-4	many	TGTGCCAGCAGCCCATCGGTTAATGTTCAGTACTTC	CASSPSVNVQYF
TRBV7-2	.	TRBJ2-3	.	TGTGCCAGCAGCTCACCGGGGCGAGACCAGTATTTT	CASSSPGRDQYF
TRBV3-1	.	TRBJ2-7	.	TGTGCCAGCAGCGCCCCGGGCCCCTACGAGCAGTACTTC	CASSAPGPYEQYF
TRBV6-6	TRBD1	TRBJ2-7	.	TGTGCCAGCAGTTCAGCACAGGGGCTAGGGACCTACGAGCAGTACTTC	CASSSAQGLGTYEQYF
TRBV7-2	.	TRBJ2-3	.	TGTGCCAGCAGTCAAGGCAGTTTCACAGATACGCAGTATTTT	CASSQGSFTDTQYF
TRBV7-9	.	TRBJ1-2	few	TGTGCCAGCAGCTCGTGGGCGACGATCTATGGCTACACCTTC	CASSSWATIYGYTF
TRBV12-3/TRBV12-4	.	TRBJ1-2	many	TGTGCCAGCACTATAGACCGGGGACGGAGGACCTTC	CASTIDRGRRTF
TRBV9	TRBD2	TRBJ2-5	.	TGTGCCAGCAGCGCCGGACTAGCGGGGCAAGAGACCCAGTACTTC	CASSAGLAGQETQYF
TRBV4-2	.	TRBJ2-7	.	TGTGCCAGCAGCCAAAACCCGGCCTACGAGCAGTACTTC	CASSQNPAYEQYF
TRBV14	.	TRBJ1-6	few	TGTGCCAGCAGCCAATTAGGACAGCCACATTCACCCCTCCACTTT	CASSQLGQPHSPLHF
TRBV13	.	TRBJ1-1	few	TGTGCCAGCAGCTTAGGAAGGGGACTAAACAGCCCGAACACTGAAGCTTTCTTT	CASSLGRGLNSPNTEAFF
TRBV7-9	TRBD1	TRBJ2-2	few	TGTGCCAGCAGCTTACCCCGGGACAGGTCCACCGGGGAGCTGTTTTTT	CASSLPRDRSTGELFF
TRBV6-1	.	TRBJ1-2	.	TGTGCCAGCAGTGATATTGGGGCGTTTGGTGGCTACACCTTC	CASSDIGAFGGYTF
TRBV3-1	.	TRBJ1-1	many	TGTGCCAGCAGCCAGCAGGGTTTGGACACTGAAGCTTTCTTT	CASSQQGLDTEAFF
TRBV6-2/TRBV6-3	.	TRBJ2-4	few	TGTGCCAGCAGTTACGGACAGTTACTAGCCAAAAACATTCAGTACTTC	CASSYGQLLAKNIQYF